Below, one T cell receptor (beta chain) is given with its context. Antigen specificity is unknown. The source of the sample is a study of Graves' ophthalmopathy and Graves' hyperthyroidism. The overall study: A follow-up of 18 months without ophthalmopathy meant that hyperthyroidism was stable.

Among the exclusions were patients with other autoimmune diseases, uncontrolled infections, pregnancy or lactation. Study findings and constraints: The 13-signature model separated ophthalmopathy from stable hyperthyroidism at roughly 88% sensitivity and almost 83% specificity.

RNA transcripts were the source from which TCR beta CDR3 regions were amplified. HTBI primers were used in a first-round RT-PCR, which preceded a second-round multiplex PCR. In TCRdb, the multiplex PCR reads were re-called with MiXCR into one record per CDR3 protein. The sample carries around 1,200,000 distinct CDR3 sequences, around a third recorded once. Sequences were obtained from peripheral blood or thyroid tissue (not recorded which). This receptor was identified in an adult man with Graves' hyperthyroidism.

CDR3 loop: CATRTGQPYEQYF. CDR3 nucleotide sequence: TGTGCCACCCGGACAGGCCAGCCCTACGAGCAGTACTTC. The J gene is TRBJ2-7, the V gene TRBV10-3; 7 nucleotides align to TRBD1. The length of the CDR3 is 13 residues. With 10 bases clipped from V and 2 bases from J, the junction kept 8 bases outside the gene matches. Per germline, CDR1 ENHRY and CDR2 SYGVKD.